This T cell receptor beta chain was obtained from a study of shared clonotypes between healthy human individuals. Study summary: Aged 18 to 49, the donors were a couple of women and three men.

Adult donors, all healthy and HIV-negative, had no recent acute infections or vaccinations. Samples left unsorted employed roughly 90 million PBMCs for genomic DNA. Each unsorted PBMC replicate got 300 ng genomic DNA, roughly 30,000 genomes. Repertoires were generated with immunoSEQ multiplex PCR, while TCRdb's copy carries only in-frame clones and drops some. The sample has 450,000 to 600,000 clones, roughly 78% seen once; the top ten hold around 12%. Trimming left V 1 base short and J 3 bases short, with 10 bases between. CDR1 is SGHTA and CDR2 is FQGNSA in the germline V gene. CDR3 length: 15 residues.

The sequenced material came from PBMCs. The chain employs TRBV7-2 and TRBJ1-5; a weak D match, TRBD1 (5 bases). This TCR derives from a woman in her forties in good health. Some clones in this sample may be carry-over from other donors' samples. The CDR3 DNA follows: TGTGCCAGCAGCTTAGGCCAGGGAGTCAATCAGCCCCAGCATTTT. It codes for CASSLGQGVNQPQHF.